This TCR beta chain was sequenced during a study of response to subunit inactivated influenza vaccine. MiXCR was run by TCRdb on the RT-PCR reads, yielding one entry per CDR3 protein. Here the sample spans more than 700,000 distinct CDR3 sequences, approximately 21% being singletons. The CDR3 consists of 16 residues. The germline V gene encodes CDR1 LNHNV and CDR2 YYDKDF (reference sequence). J was trimmed by 3 bases and V by 4 bases; bases with no gene match: 9. Whole-study results and caveats: The authors suggested that few new T cells are recruited per seasonal influenza vaccination.

As for this clonotype: Its specificity is not known.

Source: PBMCs from blood, taken 5 to 6 days after vaccination. The chain employs TRBV15 and TRBJ2-3, with TRBD2 matching over 8 bases. The receptor was isolated from a man aged 45-65 years who received an inactivated influenza vaccine. DNA of the CDR3: TGTGCCACCAGCACTTCTTGGCGGGAGGCAACAGATACGCAGTATTTT. This sequence encodes CATSTSWREATDTQYF.